The 14 T cell receptor beta chains in this list originate from one sample, sequenced in a study of shared clonotypes between healthy human individuals. Assay used: immunoSEQ multiplex PCR; TCRdb lists only in-frame clones, some missing. Of hundreds of thousands of clones listed, about 95% are singletons. The naive CD8 population came from CD45RO-negative cells selected for CCR7, without terminally differentiated effector memory CD45RA+ cells. What was sequenced was naive CD8+ T cells sorted from blood. Receptors were obtained from a woman younger than 45 in good health.

The rearrangement uses TRBV28 and TRBJ1-1, with TRBD1 as a possible D gene (5 bases). The CDR3 loop spans 12 amino acids. Per the germline V gene, CDR1 is MDHEN and CDR2 is SYDVKM. V lost 6 bases to trimming and J lost 3 bases, with 8 bases between them. Here the CDR3 reads CASRWGDTEAFF. DNA for the CDR3: TGTGCCAGCAGGTGGGGGGACACTGAAGCTTTCTTT.

J is TRBJ1-3 and V is TRBV5-4; 8 bases agree with TRBD1. With 1 base clipped from V and 1 base from J, the junction kept 7 bases outside the gene matches. The CDR3 is 17 residues long. Germline V lookup: CDR1 SGHNT, CDR2 YYREEE (reference sequence). The CDR3 bases are TGTGCCAGCAGCTTGAGCGCAGGGGGCAATTCTGGAAACACCATATATTTT. It translates to CASSLSAGGNSGNTIYF.

The chain couples TRBV15 to TRBJ2-2; 8 nucleotides agree with TRBD1. Germline assignment: CDR1 LNHNV and CDR2 YYDKDF (reference sequence). The CDR3 is 15 residues long. After removal of 5 bases from V and 1 base from J, the junction contained 3 bases not matched to a gene. The chain's CDR3 is CATSEGTGNTGELFF. Here the CDR3 DNA reads TGTGCCACCAGCGAAGGGACAGGGAACACCGGGGAGCTGTTTTTT.

The chain carries TRBV7-9 and TRBJ2-1, with 8 bases identical to TRBD1. Per germline, CDR1 SEHNR and CDR2 FQNEAQ (reference sequence). The V segment lost 0 bases and the J segment 8 bases; nucleotides outside the gene matches: 6. The CDR3 contains 15 residues. The CDR3 DNA reads TGTGCCAGCAGCTTAGCGGACAGGGTTGGTCATGAGCAGTTCTTC. Translation gives CASSLADRVGHEQFF. Based on the CDR3 plus reference TRBV7-9 and TRBJ2-1, the full variable domain is DTGVSQNPRHKITKRGQNVTFRCDPISEHNRLYWYRQTLGQGPEFLTYFQNEAQLEKSRLLSDRFSAERPKGSFSTLEIQRTEQGDSAMYLCASSLADRVGHEQFFGPGTRLTVL.

The chain has TRBV7-2 and TRBJ1-4; D is unresolved. The CDR3 sequence is 15 residues long. Germline CDR1 is SGHTA and CDR2 is FQGNSA. Trimming shortened V by 2 bases and J by 2 bases, and 9 bases separated the two germline ends. CDR3 in amino acids: CASSLWVQTNEKLFF. The CDR3 DNA is TGTGCCAGCAGCTTATGGGTCCAGACTAATGAAAAACTGTTTTTT.

The V gene is TRBV28, the J gene TRBJ2-5, with a tentative D call TRBD1 (6 bases). Per germline, CDR1 MDHEN and CDR2 SYDVKM. Trimming took 6 bases from V and 0 from J, leaving 11 bases between them. The CDR3 runs 14 residues. The CDR3 reads CASRRDRNQETQYF. CDR3 nucleotides: TGTGCCAGCAGAAGAGACAGGAACCAAGAGACCCAGTACTTC.

The rearrangement uses TRBV14 and TRBJ2-3; no clear D gene. The V and J ends lost 2 bases and 0 bases respectively, with 9 bases between them. The CDR3 totals 15 residues. The germline V gene encodes CDR1 SGHDN and CDR2 FVKESK. CDR3 in DNA: TGTGCCAGCAGCCAAAGTGTGGTGAGCACAGATACGCAGTATTTT. This translates into CASSQSVVSTDTQYF.

The chain recombines TRBV25-1 with TRBJ2-3, with D possibly called TRBD1 or TRBD2 (5 bases each). Germline CDR1 and CDR2: MGHDK and SYGVNS. The CDR3 loop spans 15 amino acids. Trimming pared 0 bases from V and 2 bases from J, leaving 9 bases between. The CDR3 region is CASSEYGGYTDTQYF. For the CDR3, the DNA is TGTGCCAGCAGTGAATATGGGGGATACACAGATACGCAGTATTTT.

The rearrangement uses TRBV13 and TRBJ2-5; TRBD2 might be the D (6 bases). This CDR3 region has 13 residues. Trimming took off 3 bases at V and 5 bases at J, with 10 bases between the two ends. Germline V gene lookup returns CDR1 PRHDT and CDR2 FYEKMQ (reference sequence). The CDR3 reads CASSLSREETQYF. Here the CDR3 DNA reads TGTGCCAGCAGCTTGTCCCGGGAGGAGACCCAGTACTTC.

CDR3: CASSTLGLAGELFF. CDR3 coding DNA: TGTGCCAGCAGTACGCTGGGATTGGCCGGGGAGCTGTTTTTT. The V call is TRBV25-1, the J call TRBJ2-2, with D uncertain. Germline V gives CDR1 MGHDK, CDR2 SYGVNS. Trimming left V 5 bases short and J 6 bases short, with 13 bases between. The CDR3 is 14 residues long.

The V call is TRBV13, the J call TRBJ1-1, with 12 nucleotides matching TRBD1. The junction had 8 bases not matched to a gene; V was cut back by 7 bases and J by 11 bases. This CDR3 is built from 13 residues. CDR1 and CDR2 from the germline V gene are PRHDT and FYEKMQ (reference sequence). This chain's CDR3 is CASNQGQGALAFF. The DNA of the CDR3 is TGTGCCAGCAACCAGGGACAGGGGGCTTTGGCTTTCTTT.

The V gene is TRBV28, the J gene TRBJ2-2; D may be TRBD2 (6 bases). The V end was cut by 6 bases, the J end by 4 bases, with 15 bases between. The germline V gene encodes CDR1 MDHEN and CDR2 SYDVKM. The CDR3 consists of 15 residues. Here the CDR3 DNA reads TGTGCCAGCAGCCACCCGGCGGAGGGCACCGGGGAGCTGTTTTTT. Its translation is CASSHPAEGTGELFF.

The chain joins TRBV11-3 to TRBJ2-2; 13 nucleotides align to TRBD2. In germline, CDR1 is SGHNT, CDR2 YENEEA. The junction had 5 bases not matched to a gene; V was cut back by 5 bases and J by 5 bases. CDR3 length: 16 amino acids. The CDR3 spells CASSPGTSGATGELFF. CDR3 nucleotides: TGTGCCAGCAGCCCTGGGACTAGCGGGGCGACCGGGGAGCTGTTTTTT.

V is TRBV5-4 and J is TRBJ2-2; D is ambiguous. This CDR3 spans 14 amino acids. Germline loops: CDR1 SGHNT, CDR2 YYREEE (reference sequence). V was clipped by 3 bases and J by 1 base, with 7 bases between them. The CDR3 is CASSWGLNTGELFF. The DNA of the CDR3 is TGTGCCAGCAGCTGGGGTCTGAACACCGGGGAGCTGTTTTTT.